Below are 26 T cell receptor beta chains sequenced from a single sample in a study of shared clonotypes between healthy human individuals (dated by TCRdb to the early 2020s). Library creation used the immunoSEQ multiplex PCR assay. Here the immuneACCESS table is served through TCRdb, limited to in-frame sequences with V and J called. Missing clones are a known gap in these copies; in checked studies unresolved V genes cover under half, and the rest lacks a known reason. Recorded for this sample are hundreds of thousands of clones; roughly 95% of them occurred a single time. Jointly, the top ten make up about 0.12% of the sample. CD8 naive samples were obtained by positive selection for CCR7 among CD45RO-negative cells, yielding a CD45RA+CCR7+ population from which TemRA cells were excluded. Sequencing input: naive CD8+ T cells sorted from blood. The meaning of the sample's cell subset or site label: CD45RA+CCR7+. These receptors all stem from a young woman in good health.

The V gene is TRBV28, the J gene TRBJ2-1; D is perhaps TRBD1 or TRBD2 (5 bases each). Per germline, CDR1 MDHEN and CDR2 SYDVKM. V was trimmed by 6 bases and J by 6 bases, leaving 15 bases between them. This CDR3 is 14 amino acids long. This CDR3 is CASSPRDGGNEQFF. CDR3 DNA: TGTGCCAGCAGCCCACGGGACGGCGGCAATGAGCAGTTCTTC.

The chain couples TRBV4-2 to TRBJ2-1; 8 bases fit TRBD2. Germline CDR1 is LGHNA and CDR2 is YNFKEQ. The CDR3 covers 17 residues. V shed 0 bases and J 1 base; nucleotides not matched to a gene: 5. In DNA form, the CDR3 reads TGTGCCAGCAGCCAAGAGAAGACTAGCGCGTCCTACAATGAGCAGTTCTTC. It yields the protein CASSQEKTSASYNEQFF.

The CDR3 DNA reads as TGTGCCAGCAGAGAACCAACCCCTGTACAGCCCTCCCGAGAGACCCAGTACTTC. Translation gives CASREPTPVQPSRETQYF. This chain links TRBV28 with TRBJ2-5; no firm D call. With 6 bases removed from V and 4 bases from J, the gap between germline ends came to 27 bases. CDR1 is MDHEN, CDR2 SYDVKM, per germline. CDR3 length: 18 amino acids. Full variable domain (missing parts from reference TRBV28 and TRBJ2-5): DVKVTQSSRYLVKRTGEKVFLECVQDMDHENMFWYRQDPGLGLRLIYFSYDVKMKEKGDIPEGYSVSREKKERFSLILESASTNQTSMYLCASREPTPVQPSRETQYFGPGTRLLVL.

As DNA, the CDR3 is TGTGCCAGCAGCACCAGGGGGGACTTCGGCGAGCAGTACTTC. It codes for CASSTRGDFGEQYF. The chain carries TRBV25-1 and TRBJ2-5, with D perhaps TRBD1 (7 bases). Matching the DNA end better, TRBJ2-7 makes the J call doubtful. This CDR3 is built from 14 residues. Germline values: CDR1 MGHDK, CDR2 SYGVNS.

The chain has TRBV13 and TRBJ2-2; 7 positions agree with TRBD2. The CDR3 runs 13 residues. Germline loops: CDR1 PRHDT, CDR2 FYEKMQ (reference sequence). V trimming: 8 bases; J trimming: 5 bases; junction bases outside the gene matches: 5. For the CDR3, the DNA is TGTGCCAGCCGTCCCGGGGGGACCGGGGAGCTGTTTTTT. This encodes CASRPGGTGELFF.

V is TRBV19 and J is TRBJ2-1; D is perhaps TRBD1 (5 bases). The CDR3 has 14 amino acids. Germline CDR1 LNHDA, CDR2 SQIVND (reference sequence). The germline V and J ends were trimmed by 5 bases and 3 bases, with 11 bases remaining between them. The CDR3 bases are TGTGCCAGTAGTGGTGCAGGGCACTACAATGAGCAGTTCTTC. It codes for CASSGAGHYNEQFF.

The chain is built from TRBV7-9 and TRBJ1-1; 7 nucleotides line up with TRBD1. There are 14 residues in the CDR3. After removal of 4 bases from V and 0 bases from J, the junction contained 2 bases not matched to a gene. Per germline, CDR1 SEHNR and CDR2 FQNEAQ (reference sequence). The CDR3 loop is CASSSTGVNTEAFF. CDR3 DNA: TGTGCCAGCAGCTCCACAGGGGTGAACACTGAAGCTTTCTTT.

The genes are TRBV13 and TRBJ2-7; 8 bases align to TRBD2. The V and J ends lost 0 bases and 5 bases, in that order; junction bases with no gene match: 9. Looked up from germline, CDR1 is PRHDT and CDR2 is FYEKMQ (reference sequence). CDR3 length: 16 residues. The CDR3 spells CASSLGPAGVSDEQYF. As DNA, the CDR3 is TGTGCCAGCAGCTTAGGGCCAGCGGGAGTTTCCGACGAGCAGTACTTC. Full variable domain (outside the CDR3, taken from reference TRBV13 and TRBJ2-7): AAGVIQSPRHLIKEKRETATLKCYPIPRHDTVYWYQQGPGQDPQFLISFYEKMQSDKGSIPDRFSAQQFSDYHSELNMSSLELGDSALYFCASSLGPAGVSDEQYFGPGTRLTVT.

V gene TRBV9 combines with J gene TRBJ2-1, with D unclear. CDR1 and CDR2 from the germline V gene are SGDLS and YYNGEE. The V end lost 7 bases, the J end lost 4 bases, and 9 bases lay between the germline ends. CDR3 size: 12 residues. CDR3 sequence: CASASSYNEQFF. The CDR3 nucleotides read TGTGCCAGCGCCAGTTCTTACAATGAGCAGTTCTTC.

This clone has just a few counts. The rearrangement links TRBV2 to TRBJ2-2; D not certain. The CDR3 extends over 14 amino acids. Germline V lookup: CDR1 SNHLY, CDR2 FYNNEI. V was trimmed by 1 base and J by 1 base, leaving 4 bases between them. CDR3: CASSEVKNTGELFF. In DNA form, the CDR3 reads TGTGCCAGCAGTGAAGTAAAGAACACCGGGGAGCTGTTTTTT.

The rearrangement uses TRBV27 and TRBJ2-1, with TRBD2 matching over 11 bases. The CDR3 extends over 16 amino acids. Germline V gene data show CDR1 as MNHEY and CDR2 as SMNVEV (reference sequence). The V segment lost 6 bases and the J segment 7 bases; nucleotides outside the gene matches: 11. In DNA form, the CDR3 reads TGTGCCAGCAGCCCTTTAGCGGGAGGGGATCTAAATGAGCAGTTCTTC. Protein: CASSPLAGGDLNEQFF.

The chain uses TRBV7-9 and TRBJ1-5; D is perhaps TRBD1 (6 bases). CDR1 and CDR2 from the germline V gene are SEHNR and FQNEAQ (reference sequence). The CDR3 totals 14 residues. Trimming removed 1 base at V and 4 bases at J, with 8 bases between. CDR3 region: CASSLGGRNQPQHF. The CDR3 DNA sequence: TGTGCCAGCAGCTTAGGGGGGCGGAATCAGCCCCAGCATTTT.

This chain links TRBV6-1 with TRBJ2-3; D is unresolved. The CDR3 is 19 residues long. Trimming pared 2 bases from V and 4 bases from J, leaving 25 bases between. Germline V CDR1 and CDR2: MNHNS, SASEGT. The CDR3 loop is CASSENSVILVKGSDTQYF. The CDR3 DNA follows: TGTGCCAGCAGTGAAAATTCCGTAATATTGGTCAAAGGGTCAGATACGCAGTATTTT.

This clone was counted once. This chain uses TRBV6-5 with TRBJ2-5; 11 nucleotides match TRBD2. The CDR3 sequence is 15 residues long. Unmatched junction bases numbered 5, after V lost 4 bases and J lost 4 bases. The germline CDR1 and CDR2 sequences are MNHEY and SVGAGI. In DNA, the CDR3 is TGTGCCAGCAGTTTAGCGGGAGGGCCGGGAGAGACCCAGTACTTC. Translation gives CASSLAGGPGETQYF.

The chain combines TRBV15 with TRBJ2-7, with unresolved D. Germline V gene data show CDR1 as LNHNV and CDR2 as YYDKDF (reference sequence). CDR3 size: 12 residues. With 4 bases removed from V and 4 bases from J, the gap between germline ends came to 8 bases. The CDR3 region has the DNA TGTGCCACCAGCATGCTCGGGTACGAGCAGTACTTC. This gives the protein CATSMLGYEQYF.

The chain combines TRBV27 with TRBJ1-2; D is perhaps TRBD1 (5 bases). The V and J ends lost 0 bases and 6 bases respectively, with 14 bases between them. Looked up from germline, CDR1 is MNHEY and CDR2 is SMNVEV (reference sequence). The CDR3 runs to 15 residues. The CDR3 reads CASSLSMGGLDGYTF. The CDR3 DNA is TGTGCCAGCAGTTTATCGATGGGGGGTCTCGATGGCTACACCTTC.

This chain uses TRBV29-1 with TRBJ2-3, with TRBD2 matching 8 bases. The ends lost 3 bases at V and 1 base at J; junction bases unmatched: 3. The CDR3 contains 14 residues. In germline, CDR1 is SQVTM, CDR2 ANQGSEA. CDR3 amino acids: CSVDIAGRTDTQYF. CDR3 sequence (DNA): TGCAGCGTTGATATAGCGGGACGCACAGATACGCAGTATTTT.

V and J are TRBV2 and TRBJ2-2; D is undetermined. Germline lookup yields CDR1 SNHLY and CDR2 FYNNEI. The CDR3 totals 13 residues. Trimming pared 10 bases from V and 1 base from J, leaving 10 bases between. This chain's CDR3 is CATLDGNTGELFF. Here the CDR3 DNA reads TGTGCCACCCTGGACGGGAACACCGGGGAGCTGTTTTTT.

CDR3: CASSLERAGGNTEAFF. CDR3 sequence (DNA): TGTGCCAGCAGCTTAGAGAGGGCAGGGGGGAACACTGAAGCTTTCTTT. The chain employs TRBV7-8 and TRBJ1-1; 7 bases are shared with TRBD1. With V trimmed by 1 base and J by 1 base, 6 bases remained unmatched. The CDR3 loop spans 16 amino acids. Germline CDR1 reads SGHVS; CDR2 reads FQNEAQ. The complete variable domain, with remaining parts taken from reference TRBV7-8 and TRBJ1-1, reads GAGVSQSPRYKVAKRGQDVALRCDPISGHVSLFWYQQALGQGPEFLTYFQNEAQLDKSGLPSDRFFAERPEGSVSTLKIQRTQQEDSAVYLCASSLERAGGNTEAFFGQGTRLTVV.

The chain joins TRBV27 to TRBJ2-7; 7 bases map to TRBD2. The CDR3 sequence is 14 residues long. V trimming: 5 bases; J trimming: 3 bases; junction bases outside the gene matches: 7. In germline, CDR1 is MNHEY, CDR2 SMNVEV (reference sequence). The DNA of the CDR3 is TGTGCCAGCAGTGTTAGCGGGTCTTTCTACGAGCAGTACTTC. This translates into CASSVSGSFYEQYF.

The rearrangement uses TRBV11-2 and TRBJ2-1, with 7 bases identical to TRBD1. The CDR3 loop spans 16 amino acids. Germline CDR1 reads SGHAT; CDR2 reads FQNNGV. The junction had 11 bases not matched to a gene; V was cut back by 3 bases and J by 6 bases. The DNA of the CDR3 is TGTGCCAGCAGCTTGAGCCCCGGGACAGACTCCAATGAGCAGTTCTTC. Its protein product is CASSLSPGTDSNEQFF.

The chain couples TRBV27 to TRBJ2-7; maybe TRBD1 (5 bases). CDR3 size: 14 residues. Germline V gives CDR1 MNHEY, CDR2 SMNVEV (reference sequence). The V end was cut by 5 bases, the J end by 6 bases, with 17 bases between. The DNA of the CDR3 is TGTGCCAGCAGTCCCAGGGAAGGTTTCGGCGAGCAGTACTTC. The encoded protein is CASSPREGFGEQYF.

The rearrangement uses TRBV29-1 and TRBJ1-5; unclear D gene. Germline assignment: CDR1 SQVTM and CDR2 ANQGSEA. The CDR3 runs to 13 residues. CDR3 in DNA: TGCACACACGGTGCGGGTGGCAATCAGCCCCAGCATTTT. This translates into CTHGAGGNQPQHF.

The chain employs TRBV9 and TRBJ1-2, with 8 bases lining up with TRBD1. The CDR3 extends over 20 amino acids. From germline, CDR1 is SGDLS and CDR2 YYNGEE. J was trimmed by 2 bases and V by 3 bases; bases with no gene match: 21. Written as DNA, the CDR3 is TGTGCCAGCAGCGAGGGACAGGCGATCTTCAGGGGACTTGGAAACTATGGCTACACCTTC. It encodes CASSEGQAIFRGLGNYGYTF. The whole variable domain, remainder taken from reference TRBV9 and TRBJ1-2, is DSGVTQTPKHLITATGQRVTLRCSPRSGDLSVYWYQQSLDQGLQFLIQYYNGEERAKGNILERFSAQQFPDLHSELNLSSLELGDSALYFCASSEGQAIFRGLGNYGYTFGSGTRLTVV.

This chain connects TRBV7-6 to TRBJ2-2; D gene unclear. V was shortened by 0 bases and J by 1 base, with 9 bases between the two germline ends. The CDR3 runs to 16 residues. CDR1 is SGHVS, CDR2 FNYEAQ, per germline. CDR3 in DNA: TGTGCCAGCAGCTTAGCCAGGTCCCTGAACACCGGGGAGCTGTTTTTT. Protein product: CASSLARSLNTGELFF.

The rearrangement links TRBV2 to TRBJ2-5, with a possible D match to TRBD1 (5 bases). Germline assignment: CDR1 SNHLY and CDR2 FYNNEI. The CDR3 is 13 amino acids. The V and J ends lost 6 bases and 5 bases respectively, with 13 bases between them. Written as DNA, the CDR3 is TGTGCCAGCAGACTGACAGAGGCGGAGACCCAGTACTTC. It encodes CASRLTEAETQYF.